This TCR beta chain was sequenced in a study of T cells in Graves' hyperthyroidism and ophthalmopathy. Findings and limits, study-wide: Classification by a 13 V-J model distinguished ophthalmopathy from stable hyperthyroidism.

The CDR3 covers 10 residues. Per the germline V gene, CDR1 is DFQATT and CDR2 is SNEGSKA (reference sequence). With 6 bases removed from V and 8 bases from J, the gap between germline ends came to 10 bases. TCR beta CDR3 region amplification was performed from RNA transcripts. With the HTBI primer set, the TCR CDR3 went through a first round of RT-PCR. Each CDR3 protein gets one entry after TCRdb re-called the multiplex PCR reads with MiXCR. The sample carries about 840,000 distinct CDR3 sequences, 38% recorded once. This clonotype was observed at least ten times. What it binds is not known. Sequenced: blood. The chain employs TRBV20-1 and TRBJ1-1; no definite D call. This clonotype was obtained from a young man with Graves' hyperthyroidism. The CDR3 DNA follows: TGCAGTGCCAGATCGGGCGAAGCTTTCTTT. It encodes CSARSGEAFF.